This T cell receptor beta chain emerged from a study of response to subunit inactivated influenza vaccine. Notes on this clonotype: Its target is not known.

TCRdb re-called the RT-PCR reads through MiXCR, storing one row per CDR3 protein. Of around 500,000 distinct CDR3 sequences listed, roughly 11% are singletons. CDR3 size: 14 residues. The V and J ends lost 6 bases and 4 bases respectively, with 10 bases between them. Germline V gene lookup returns CDR1 MNHEY and CDR2 SVGEGT. General study findings and limits: That few new T cells are recruited by each seasonal influenza vaccination was the authors' suggestion.

Sequencing used PBMCs from blood, obtained about 40 days after vaccination. The sequence was collected from a man aged 50 or older who received an inactivated influenza vaccine. V is TRBV6-2 or TRBV6-3 and J is TRBJ1-6, with D unresolved. CDR3 loop: CASSHPEYNSPLHF. DNA of the CDR3: TGTGCCAGCAGCCACCCCGAATATAATTCACCCCTCCACTTT.